These 10 T cell receptor beta chains share one sample of origin, sequenced in a study of CD4 T cells in relation to SARS-CoV-2 and coronaviruses. This table comes from immunoSEQ multiplex PCR, and its TCRdb copy is limited to in-frame clones, with some not included. The sample comprises about 12,000 clones, 69% of which are singletons, and 6% to 9.5% rests with the top ten. These receptors lack a known antigen. Before the COVID-19 pandemic, during about 2011-2019, CD4+ T cells were taken from unexposed donors. After approximately ten days of culture, CD4+ T cells were isolated. Material for sequencing was CD4+ T cells from PBMCs, cultured in vitro. These receptors were collected from a human donor in good health.

This clone was seen a few times. The V call is TRBV30, the J call TRBJ2-2; possible D gene TRBD2, 7 bases. V was cut by 5 bases and J by 5 bases, with 18 bases left in between. Germline lookup yields CDR1 GTSNPN and CDR2 SVGIG (reference sequence). The CDR3 is 15 residues long. CDR3 DNA: TGTGCCTGGGGGAGGGGGGGCATCGGGACCGGGGAGCTGTTTTTT. This encodes CAWGRGGIGTGELFF.

CDR3 protein: CASSGNDGGTEAFF. DNA for the CDR3: TGCGCCAGCAGCGGAAATGATGGGGGCACTGAAGCTTTCTTT. V usage is TRBV5-1 and J usage is TRBJ1-1; TRBD1 is a possible D gene (5 bases). Per the germline V gene, CDR1 is SGHRS and CDR2 is YFSETQ. V was trimmed by 4 bases and J by 4 bases, leaving 14 bases between them. The CDR3 spans 14 residues.

The chain combines TRBV6-2 or TRBV6-3 with TRBJ2-3; D possibly uses TRBD1 or TRBD2 (5 bases each). In germline, CDR1 is MNHEY, CDR2 SVGEGT. This CDR3 comprises 14 residues. V lost 1 base and J lost 3, with 8 bases in between. CDR3 nucleotide sequence: TGTGCCAGCAGTTACTGGGACCGAACAGATACGCAGTATTTT. This codes for CASSYWDRTDTQYF.

This clone was observed a single time. The chain couples TRBV3-1 (or the pseudogene TRBV3-2) to TRBJ2-5; TRBD2 matches at 8 bases. The CDR3 contains 14 residues. V lost 6 bases, J lost 4 bases, and 7 bases stayed unmatched. Per germline, CDR1 LGHDT and CDR2 YNNKEL (reference sequence). CDR3 loop: CASSVAGTGETQYF. CDR3 DNA sequence: TGTGCCAGCAGTGTAGCGGGAACCGGAGAGACCCAGTACTTC.

V is TRBV6-5 and J is TRBJ1-1; no definite D call. The germline V and J ends were trimmed by 10 bases and 2 bases, with 11 bases remaining between them. From germline, CDR1 is MNHEY and CDR2 SVGAGI. The CDR3 extends over 12 amino acids. In DNA, the CDR3 is TGTGCCATCCGAGCTTCTAACACTGAAGCTTTCTTT. Translated: CAIRASNTEAFF.

The chain employs TRBV28 and TRBJ2-1; 9 bases map to TRBD2. This CDR3 spans 16 amino acids. Germline CDR1 MDHEN, CDR2 SYDVKM. V gave up 5 bases and J gave up 4 bases; unmatched junction bases: 9. CDR3 sequence reads: CASSPTGAGGYNEQFF. The CDR3 nucleotides are TGTGCCAGCAGTCCAACAGGAGCGGGAGGTTACAATGAGCAGTTCTTC.

The chain recombines TRBV24-1 with TRBJ2-2; TRBD2 might be the D (6 bases). Germline CDR1 reads KGHDR; CDR2 reads SFDVKD. Trimming left V 5 bases short and J 1 base short, with 10 bases between. CDR3 length: 15 residues. CDR3 sequence reads: CATSGTAGNTGELFF. The CDR3 DNA reads as TGTGCCACCAGTGGAACAGCGGGGAACACCGGGGAGCTGTTTTTT.

This clone showed up just a few times. The rearrangement links TRBV27 to TRBJ2-2; D gene uncertain. Trimming cost V 7 bases and J 7 bases, with 16 bases left between them. CDR3 length: 14 residues. From germline, CDR1 is MNHEY and CDR2 SMNVEV (reference sequence). The CDR3: CASTLNEADGELFF. The CDR3 DNA sequence: TGTGCCAGCACCCTAAACGAGGCGGACGGGGAGCTGTTTTTT.

This clone was seen more than once but under ten times. The chain joins TRBV14 to TRBJ1-6, with 8 bases lining up with TRBD1. Germline trimming cut 4 bases from V and 2 bases from J; bases unmatched to any gene: 4. The germline V gene has CDR1 SGHDN and CDR2 FVKESK. The CDR3 extends over 16 amino acids. CDR3 loop: CASSPGGLAYNSPLHF. CDR3 coding DNA: TGTGCCAGCAGCCCAGGGGGCCTCGCCTATAATTCACCCCTCCACTTT.

This chain uses TRBV6-6 with TRBJ2-5; tentatively, D is TRBD1 (6 bases). Germline V gives CDR1 MNHNY, CDR2 SVGAGI (reference sequence). Trimming removed 6 bases at V and 4 bases at J, with 12 bases between. CDR3 length: 13 amino acids. Here the CDR3 DNA reads TGTGCCAGCAGACTACAGGGAAGAGAGACCCAGTACTTC. Protein product: CASRLQGRETQYF.